This T cell receptor (beta chain) was sequenced during a study of siplizumab effects on memory and regulatory T cells. Details on this clone: The antigen remains unidentified.

Study findings and constraints: The apparent diversity of naive T cells exceeded that of memory cells, and naive T cells seemed to make a major contribution to the alloresponse.

The germline gives CDR1 SGHKS, CDR2 YYEKEE (reference sequence). V was clipped by 7 bases and J by 4 bases, with 18 bases between them. The CDR3 is 14 residues long. Method: immunoSEQ multiplex PCR; TCRdb's copy keeps in-frame clones and lacks some. The data hold about 40,000 clones, with roughly 90% observed a single time. This clonotype was sampled from a human donor in good health. V usage is TRBV5-5 and J usage is TRBJ2-7; D is unclear. Sequencing used naive CD4+ T cells sorted from blood. This CDR3 reads CASGRGNLRYEQYF. CDR3 DNA: TGTGCCAGCGGCCGAGGCAACCTAAGGTACGAGCAGTACTTC.